The clone carrying this TCR beta chain has only a few counts. The antigen remains unidentified. TCRdb called the reads again in MiXCR, with one record for every CDR3 protein. The sample has around 430,000 distinct CDR3 sequences, 40% to 50% seen once; the top ten hold roughly two fifths. This sample was taken from a study of T cell repertoires in cytomegalovirus infection. Study background: Epitope selection comprised recently identified HLA-C-restricted CMV epitopes and well-studied HLA-B-restricted CMV epitopes. CMV infection together with matching HLA type was indicated by public TCR beta signatures. Study-level results: HLA-C-restricted CMV-specific TCR beta clonotypes prevailed in the ex vivo response.

CDR3 length: 13 residues. CDR1 and CDR2 from the germline V gene are SGHTA and FQGNSA. Trimming left V 5 bases short and J 3 bases short, with 10 bases between. Sequenced here: cultured PBMCs, sampled from culture after CMV antigen stimulation. The receptor comes from a human donor in good health (CMV status not recorded). Some clones in this sample may be carry-over from other donors' samples. The chain has TRBV7-2 and TRBJ1-1; D not resolved. CDR3 DNA sequence: TGTGCCAGCAGCCCCGGGGAGGACACTGAAGCTTTCTTT. Encoded protein: CASSPGEDTEAFF.